The T cell receptor (beta chain) described here comes from a study of tumor-infiltrating lymphocytes in localized non-small cell lung cancer. There are 16 residues in the CDR3. Germline values: CDR1 SGHRS, CDR2 YFSETQ. Trimming cost V 1 base and J 2 bases; bases outside gene matches: 5. Data came from immunoSEQ multiplex PCR; TCRdb stores just in-frame clones and leaves some out. The repertoire holds roughly 11,000 clones, roughly 84% seen once, with 7.5% to 8.5% in the top ten. The rearrangement links TRBV5-1 to TRBJ2-3, with 9 nucleotides matching TRBD2. The receptor was isolated from a human donor with non-small cell lung cancer. Material for sequencing was lung tumor tissue. This CDR3 is CASSLRAGGFTDTQYF. The CDR3 DNA follows: TGCGCCAGCAGCTTGCGAGCGGGGGGTTTCACAGATACGCAGTATTTT.